These 5 T cell receptor beta chains were sequenced from one sample in a study of blood T cell repertoires in COVID-19. Method: immunoSEQ multiplex PCR; TCRdb's copy keeps in-frame clones and lacks some. The profile shows some 220,000 clones, 75% to 85% of them singletons. The specimen sequenced was peripheral blood. Receptor source: a human donor in a cohort sampled during active COVID-19.

The rearrangement links TRBV28 to TRBJ1-4, with 7 bases fitting TRBD1. The CDR3 runs 14 residues. Germline-derived CDR1 and CDR2 are MDHEN and SYDVKM. V gave up 5 bases and J gave up 7 bases; unmatched junction bases: 7. CDR3 sequence: CASSPDRAPEKLFF. The CDR3 DNA reads TGTGCCAGCAGTCCCGACAGGGCGCCTGAAAAACTGTTTTTT.

This clone came up many times. CDR3 amino acids: CASSDTYNEQFF. The CDR3 region has the DNA TGTGCCAGCAGTGATACATACAATGAGCAGTTCTTC. This rearrangement joins TRBV6-4 to TRBJ2-1; D gene unclear. V dropped 3 bases and J dropped 4 bases, with 4 bases sitting between them. This CDR3 is built from 12 residues. Germline V gene lookup returns CDR1 MRHNA and CDR2 SNTAGT.

The count of this clone is one. The chain has TRBV11-2 and TRBJ2-7; D might be TRBD2 (6 bases). Trimming took off 3 bases at V and 1 base at J, with 13 bases between the two ends. The CDR3 is 15 residues long. Germline lookup yields CDR1 SGHAT and CDR2 FQNNGV. The CDR3 DNA reads as TGTGCCAGCAGCTTTTGGGGCGGGAAATCCTACGAGCAGTACTTC. Its protein product is CASSFWGGKSYEQYF.

The rearrangement links TRBV7-2 to TRBJ1-6, with D maybe TRBD1 (6 bases). CDR3 size: 14 residues. The V end lost 8 bases, the J end lost 7 bases, and 15 bases lay between the germline ends. Germline V gene lookup returns CDR1 SGHTA and CDR2 FQGNSA. The DNA for the CDR3 is TGTGCCAGCGGAGACAGGCAACCAAATTCACCCCTCCACTTT. Translation gives CASGDRQPNSPLHF. Complete variable domain (other parts from reference TRBV7-2 and TRBJ1-6): GAGVSQSPSNKVTEKGKDVELRCDPISGHTALYWYRQSLGQGLEFLIYFQGNSAPDKSGLPSDRFSAERTGGSVSTLTIQRTQQEDSAVYLCASGDRQPNSPLHFGNGTRLTVT.

J is TRBJ2-7 and V is TRBV11-2; 8 bases agree with TRBD2. The CDR3 contains 16 residues. V was pared by 1 base and J by 7 bases, with 12 bases of the junction left unmatched. CDR1 is SGHAT, CDR2 FQNNGV, per germline. CDR3 sequence reads: CASSLGPASGLFEQYF. As DNA, the CDR3 is TGTGCCAGCAGCTTAGGGCCGGCTAGCGGGCTCTTTGAGCAGTACTTC.